This TCR beta chain was documented in a study of OX40 agonist ivuxolimab in advanced cancers. TCRdb keeps only in-frame clones here, not all; method: immunoSEQ multiplex PCR. The table lists about 82,000 clones, about nine tenths of them singletons. The trim removed 3 bases at V and 2 bases at J, leaving 9 bases unmatched. The CDR3 loop spans 16 amino acids. Germline V gene lookup returns CDR1 GTSNPN and CDR2 SVGIG (reference sequence). Patients who had autoimmune disease history or got systemic immunosuppression were left out. This clonotype was obtained from an adult with an advanced solid tumor such as melanoma, head and neck, liver or kidney cancer. The source material was CD4+ or CD8+ T cells sorted from blood, sampled in a trial of the OX40 agonist ivuxolimab. The chain links TRBV30 to TRBJ2-1, with TRBD2 identical over 8 bases. CDR3 protein: CAWRLAGWGTYNEQFF. CDR3 in DNA: TGTGCCTGGAGGCTAGCGGGTTGGGGGACCTACAATGAGCAGTTCTTC.